Described below is a single TCR beta chain sequence and its context. Its antigen is still unknown. Replicate PCRs were loaded with approximately 300 ng DNA from unsorted PBMC, about 30,000 T cell genomes. Using ten immunoSEQ deep assay plates, investigators sequenced unsorted PBMC DNA. Using immunoSEQ multiplex PCR, the repertoire was profiled, and TCRdb retains in-frame clones only, with some absent. The top ten hold under 15% of the sample, which has about 530,000 clones, about 79% seen once. J lost 3 bases, V lost 4 bases, and 10 bases had no gene match. The germline V gene encodes CDR1 SGHVS and CDR2 FQNEAQ. The CDR3 runs 18 residues. Every contributor of samples was a Caucasian grown-up residing in Nashville, Tennessee. The data are from a study of shared clonotypes between healthy human individuals. Study outcomes and limitations: Tissue TCR repertoires likely differ from these blood-only repertoires.

The clonotype comes from a woman aged 35 to 49 in good health. Some clones in this sample may be carry-over from other donors' samples. The specimen sequenced was PBMCs. The V and J genes are TRBV7-8 and TRBJ2-4; 12 bases agree with TRBD2. CDR3 coding DNA: TGTGCCAGCAGCTCCCTAGCGGGAGGGCCGGGGGTCAAAAACATTCAGTACTTC. The encoded protein is CASSSLAGGPGVKNIQYF. Full variable domain (outside the CDR3, taken from reference TRBV7-8 and TRBJ2-4): GAGVSQSPRYKVAKRGQDVALRCDPISGHVSLFWYQQALGQGPEFLTYFQNEAQLDKSGLPSDRFFAERPEGSVSTLKIQRTQQEDSAVYLCASSSLAGGPGVKNIQYFGAGTRLSVL.